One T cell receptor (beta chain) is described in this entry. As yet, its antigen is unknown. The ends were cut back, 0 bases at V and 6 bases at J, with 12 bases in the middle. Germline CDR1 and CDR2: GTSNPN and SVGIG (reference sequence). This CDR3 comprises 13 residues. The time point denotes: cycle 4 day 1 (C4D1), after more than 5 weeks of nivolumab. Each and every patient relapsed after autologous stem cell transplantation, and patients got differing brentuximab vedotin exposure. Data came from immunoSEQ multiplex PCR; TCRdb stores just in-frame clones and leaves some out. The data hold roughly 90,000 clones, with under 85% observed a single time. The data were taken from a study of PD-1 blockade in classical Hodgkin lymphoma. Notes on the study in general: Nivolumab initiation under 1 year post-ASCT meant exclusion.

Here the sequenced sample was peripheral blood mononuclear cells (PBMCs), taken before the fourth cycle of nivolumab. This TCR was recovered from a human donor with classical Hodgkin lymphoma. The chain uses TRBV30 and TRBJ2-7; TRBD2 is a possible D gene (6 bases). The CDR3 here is CAWSVGTWSEQYF. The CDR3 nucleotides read TGTGCCTGGAGTGTGGGGACTTGGAGCGAGCAGTACTTC.